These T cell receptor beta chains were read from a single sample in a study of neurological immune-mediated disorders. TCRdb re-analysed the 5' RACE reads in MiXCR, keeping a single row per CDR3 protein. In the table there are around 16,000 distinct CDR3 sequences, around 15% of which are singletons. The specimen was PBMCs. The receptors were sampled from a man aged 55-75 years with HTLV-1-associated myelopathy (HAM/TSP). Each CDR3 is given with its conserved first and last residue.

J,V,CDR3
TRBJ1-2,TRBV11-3,CASSPKSNYGYTF
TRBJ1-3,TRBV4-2,CASTSLAGTASGNTIYF
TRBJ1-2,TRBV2,CASSPGAGPYGYTF
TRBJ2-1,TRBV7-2,CASNLRENNEQFF
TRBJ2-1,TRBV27,CASSLTGTNEQFF
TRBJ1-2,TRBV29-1,CSVEVYRGYGYTF
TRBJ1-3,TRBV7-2,CASSLGGGNTIYF
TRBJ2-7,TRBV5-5,CASSLTRGSPFISFYEQYF
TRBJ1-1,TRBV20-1,CSAASGTGKMNTEAFF
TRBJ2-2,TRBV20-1,CSARTSGGLNTGELFF
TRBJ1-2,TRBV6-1,CASSEGPSSNYGYTF
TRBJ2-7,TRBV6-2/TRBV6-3,CASSYSAGTLNYEQYF
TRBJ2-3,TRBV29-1,CSVKSWSPSDTQYF
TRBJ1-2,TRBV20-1,CSAEGGQGRSGYTF
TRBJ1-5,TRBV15,CATSRGGEGQPQHF
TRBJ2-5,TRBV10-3,CAISEVAGVQETQYF